These 8 T cell receptor beta chains were all obtained from the same sample, sequenced in a study of CD8+ T cells in alopecia areata. RNA, once extracted, was reverse transcribed into cDNA for use as the sequencing template. TCRdb's table, derived via immunoSEQ multiplex PCR, lists solely in-frame clones and lacks some. The table includes 200,000 to 250,000 clones, more than 45% detected once. Treatment defined: oral pan-JAK inhibitor, 5-10 mg twice daily. Source: CD4+ T cells sorted from blood, taken at week 4, from a patient treated with tofacitinib. The source is a human donor with alopecia areata.

The chain links TRBV7-3 to TRBJ2-7; possibly TRBD2 for D (6 bases). V was trimmed by 4 bases and J by 7 bases, leaving 20 bases between them. CDR3 length: 15 amino acids. Germline CDR1 SGHTA, CDR2 FQGTGA. Here the CDR3 DNA reads TGTGCCAGCAGCTCGCCGGGACTGTCCCTGGGGGAGCAGTACTTC. Protein product: CASSSPGLSLGEQYF.

The chain uses TRBV4-3 and TRBJ2-6; possibly TRBD2 for D (6 bases). The CDR3 has 17 residues. Trimming took off 2 bases at V and 2 bases at J, with 13 bases between the two ends. Germline V gene lookup returns CDR1 LGHNA and CDR2 YSLEER. CDR3 sequence reads: CASSQPAGTPGANVLTF. The CDR3, as DNA: TGCGCCAGCAGCCAACCAGCGGGTACACCTGGGGCCAACGTCCTGACTTTC.

The rearrangement uses TRBV19 and TRBJ2-5; D unclear. The V end lost 3 bases, the J end lost 0 bases, and 8 bases lay between the germline ends. This CDR3 has 14 residues. Looked up from germline, CDR1 is LNHDA and CDR2 is SQIVND (reference sequence). CDR3 coding DNA: TGTGCCAGTAGTATCGCAGCGTACCAAGAGACCCAGTACTTC. Protein: CASSIAAYQETQYF.

The chain carries TRBV30 and TRBJ1-6, with TRBD1 matching 7 bases. After removal of 3 bases from V and 7 bases from J, the junction contained 3 bases not matched to a gene. The germline gives CDR1 GTSNPN, CDR2 SVGIG (reference sequence). The CDR3 totals 13 residues. CDR3 DNA: TGTGCCTGGAGGGGCAGGGGGAATTCACCCCTCCACTTT. It specifies CAWRGRGNSPLHF.

This chain uses TRBV30 with TRBJ2-1; no reliable D call. With 0 bases removed from V and 3 bases from J, the gap between germline ends came to 3 bases. The length of the CDR3 is 12 residues. Germline lookup yields CDR1 GTSNPN and CDR2 SVGIG (reference sequence). In DNA form, the CDR3 reads TGTGCCTGGAGTGTAGACTACAATGAGCAGTTCTTC. As protein: CAWSVDYNEQFF.

This clone was detected only a few times. CDR3 in amino acids: CASSVALTGAIYEQYF. The CDR3 bases are TGTGCCAGCAGCGTAGCCCTTACCGGGGCGATCTACGAGCAGTACTTC. This chain connects TRBV9 to TRBJ2-7; D might be TRBD1 or TRBD2, each matching 5 bases. The V gene's germline CDR1 is SGDLS and CDR2 YYNGEE. The CDR3 loop spans 16 amino acids. Trimming took off 0 bases at V and 3 bases at J, with 16 bases between the two ends.

This rearrangement joins TRBV7-2 to TRBJ2-5; TRBD2 matches at 7 bases. This CDR3 comprises 14 residues. Per the germline V gene, CDR1 is SGHTA and CDR2 is FQGNSA. J lost 5 bases, V lost 5 bases, and 8 bases had no gene match. The CDR3, as DNA: TGTGCCAGCAGCCCCGTATGGGGGGGGGAGACCCAGTACTTC. Translating gives CASSPVWGGETQYF.

This chain connects TRBV9 to TRBJ2-1; tentative D call: TRBD2 (5 bases). V dropped 4 bases and J dropped 2 bases, with 13 bases sitting between them. Germline V lookup: CDR1 SGDLS, CDR2 YYNGEE. The length of the CDR3 is 15 residues. The chain's CDR3 is CASSTREKTYNEQFF. CDR3 in DNA: TGTGCCAGCAGCACAAGGGAGAAAACCTACAATGAGCAGTTCTTC. Based on the CDR3 plus reference TRBV9 and TRBJ2-1, the full variable domain is DSGVTQTPKHLITATGQRVTLRCSPRSGDLSVYWYQQSLDQGLQFLIQYYNGEERAKGNILERFSAQQFPDLHSELNLSSLELGDSALYFCASSTREKTYNEQFFGPGTRLTVL.